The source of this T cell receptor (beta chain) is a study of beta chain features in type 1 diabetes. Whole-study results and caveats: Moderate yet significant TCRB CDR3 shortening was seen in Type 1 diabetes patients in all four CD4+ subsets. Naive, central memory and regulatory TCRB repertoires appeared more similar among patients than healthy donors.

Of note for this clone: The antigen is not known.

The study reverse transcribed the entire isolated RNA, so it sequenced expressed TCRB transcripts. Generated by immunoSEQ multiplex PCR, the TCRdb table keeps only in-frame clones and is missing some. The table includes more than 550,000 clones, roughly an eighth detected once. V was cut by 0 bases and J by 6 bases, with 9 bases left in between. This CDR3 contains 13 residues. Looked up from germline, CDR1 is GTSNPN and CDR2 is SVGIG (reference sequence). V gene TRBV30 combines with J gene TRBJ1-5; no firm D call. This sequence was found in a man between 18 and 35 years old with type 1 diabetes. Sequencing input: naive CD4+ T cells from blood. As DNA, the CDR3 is TGTGCCTGGAGTGTATTGGGTCCTCAGCCCCAGCATTTT. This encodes CAWSVLGPQPQHF.